These 20 T cell receptor beta chains originate from one sample sequenced in a study of blood T cell repertoires in COVID-19. Using immunoSEQ multiplex PCR, the repertoire was profiled, and TCRdb retains in-frame clones only, with some absent. The sample gives a few hundred thousand clones, 70% to 90% of which show up once; about 6% is in the top ten. Sequenced: PBMCs or T cells enriched from blood (not recorded which). The receptors come from a woman in her thirties who had recovered from COVID-19.

This clone was observed a few times. The chain links TRBV3-1 (or the pseudogene TRBV3-2) to TRBJ1-2; 7 nucleotides line up with TRBD1. CDR3 length equals 16 residues. With V trimmed by 0 bases and J by 4 bases, 8 bases remained unmatched. Germline V gene lookup returns CDR1 LGHDT and CDR2 YNNKEL (reference sequence). The CDR3 protein is CASSQDRDRRIYGYTF. The CDR3 DNA reads as TGTGCCAGCAGCCAAGATCGGGACAGACGTATCTATGGCTACACCTTC.

The chain employs TRBV28 and TRBJ1-4; a weak D match, TRBD1 (5 bases). The CDR3 totals 17 residues. Germline V gives CDR1 MDHEN, CDR2 SYDVKM. The V and J ends lost 3 bases and 0 bases respectively, with 14 bases between them. For the CDR3, the DNA is TGTGCCAGCAGTTTCTCTACGGGGACTGCAACTAATGAAAAACTGTTTTTT. Protein product: CASSFSTGTATNEKLFF. Full variable domain (remainder filled in from reference TRBV28 and TRBJ1-4): DVKVTQSSRYLVKRTGEKVFLECVQDMDHENMFWYRQDPGLGLRLIYFSYDVKMKEKGDIPEGYSVSREKKERFSLILESASTNQTSMYLCASSFSTGTATNEKLFFGSGTQLSVL.

The chain couples TRBV6-5 to TRBJ1-1; D might be TRBD1 (6 bases). Germline lookup yields CDR1 MNHEY and CDR2 SVGAGI. The CDR3 is made up of 13 amino acids. V lost 6 bases, J lost 1 base, and 9 bases lay in between. The CDR3 sequence is CASRATGNTEAFF. The CDR3 DNA sequence: TGTGCCAGCAGGGCGACAGGGAACACTGAAGCTTTCTTT.

The chain employs TRBV10-3 and TRBJ1-1; 7 bases line up with TRBD1. The CDR3 runs to 13 residues. Per the germline V gene, CDR1 is ENHRY and CDR2 is SYGVKD. J was trimmed by 1 base and V by 7 bases; bases with no gene match: 3. CDR3 sequence: CAINRQGNTEAFF. Here the CDR3 DNA reads TGTGCCATCAATAGACAGGGGAACACTGAAGCTTTCTTT.

The V and J genes are TRBV4-1 and TRBJ1-1, with a possible D match to TRBD1 (5 bases). Germline-derived CDR1 and CDR2 are MGHRA and YSYEKL. Trimming took 3 bases from V and 5 from J, leaving 10 bases between them. The CDR3 is 13 amino acids. The CDR3 DNA reads TGCGCCAGCAGCCACAGGGATGGGACTGAAGCTTTCTTT. This encodes CASSHRDGTEAFF.

The V gene is TRBV30, the J gene TRBJ2-1, with 7 bases fitting TRBD1. The CDR3 consists of 16 residues. CDR1 is GTSNPN and CDR2 is SVGIG in the germline V gene (reference sequence). The V and J ends lost 2 bases and 6 bases, in that order; junction bases with no gene match: 13. CDR3 in amino acids: CAWSRRQGSPTNEQFF. The CDR3 region has the DNA TGTGCCTGGAGTAGGAGACAGGGATCCCCCACCAATGAGCAGTTCTTC.

The chain has TRBV10-3 and TRBJ2-5; 9 bases are shared with TRBD2. CDR1 is ENHRY, CDR2 SYGVKD, per germline. The CDR3 consists of 16 residues. After removal of 8 bases from V and 4 bases from J, the junction contained 14 bases not matched to a gene. The CDR3 DNA is TGTGCCATCTCCGTGGGGGCTAGCGGGGTGGGAGAGACCCAGTACTTC. This encodes CAISVGASGVGETQYF.

This rearrangement joins TRBV12-3 or TRBV12-4 to TRBJ1-6; D is ambiguous. V was cut by 3 bases and J by 7 bases, with 7 bases left in between. The CDR3 sequence is 13 residues long. CDR3 in DNA: TGTGCCAGCAGTTTGAACAGAAATTCACCCCTCCACTTT. Translated, it gives CASSLNRNSPLHF.

This sequence joins TRBV7-8 and TRBJ2-2, with 8 positions matching TRBD1. CDR1 is SGHVS, CDR2 FQNEAQ, per germline. The CDR3 sequence is 14 residues long. The trim removed 4 bases at V and 7 bases at J, leaving 5 bases unmatched. The CDR3 protein is CASSSGQAGGELFF. CDR3 DNA: TGTGCCAGCAGCTCGGGACAGGCAGGCGGGGAGCTGTTTTTT.

Comments on this clone: Other DNA sequences within the sample encode an identical CDR3. The rearrangement links TRBV5-1 to TRBJ2-7, with 9 nucleotides matching TRBD1. This CDR3 spans 14 amino acids. The V gene's germline CDR1 is SGHRS and CDR2 YFSETQ. Unmatched junction bases numbered 6, after V lost 4 bases and J lost 4 bases. For the CDR3, the DNA is TGCGCCAGCAGCCTGGGACAGGGTCCGTACGAGCAGTACTTC. Protein product: CASSLGQGPYEQYF.

The chain joins TRBV5-5 to TRBJ1-2, with D possibly TRBD1 on 6 matching bases. Germline-derived CDR1 and CDR2 are SGHKS and YYEKEE (reference sequence). Trimming stripped 0 bases from V and 2 bases from J, with 11 bases between. The CDR3 consists of 15 residues. The CDR3 region is CASSLDVGANYGYTF. The CDR3 coding sequence is TGTGCCAGCAGCTTGGACGTGGGGGCCAACTATGGCTACACCTTC.

A note on this clone: The sample contains more than one DNA sequence encoding this CDR3. The chain has TRBV10-3 and TRBJ1-5, with D possibly matching TRBD1 (5 bases). The V end was cut by 2 bases, the J end by 5 bases, with 7 bases between. The CDR3 contains 13 residues. Germline lookup yields CDR1 ENHRY and CDR2 SYGVKD. The DNA for the CDR3 is TGTGCCATCAGTGAGGGGGCGGATCAGCCCCAGCATTTT. Its translation: CAISEGADQPQHF.

The chain uses TRBV4-1 and TRBJ2-2, with 12 bases matching TRBD1. Germline loops: CDR1 MGHRA, CDR2 YSYEKL. V shed 8 bases, J shed 7 bases, and the junction held 11 bases outside the gene matches. This CDR3 region has 16 residues. The CDR3 DNA sequence: TGCGCCAGCTCAAGGGACAGGGGGCTAATAGACGGGGAGCTGTTTTTT. Protein product: CASSRDRGLIDGELFF.

The genes are TRBV19 and TRBJ1-5; 7 bases align to TRBD1. The length of the CDR3 is 16 residues. The J segment lost 0 bases and the V segment lost 3 bases, leaving 5 bases of the junction unmatched. Per the germline V gene, CDR1 is LNHDA and CDR2 is SQIVND (reference sequence). CDR3 sequence reads: CASSMRSGGSNQPQHF. The CDR3 nucleotides read TGTGCCAGTAGTATGAGGTCAGGGGGTAGCAATCAGCCCCAGCATTTT.

The gene calls are TRBV5-1 and TRBJ2-1; the D gene is possibly TRBD2 (6 bases). The CDR3 has 14 residues. Germline CDR1 and CDR2: SGHRS and YFSETQ. The V and J ends lost 3 bases and 3 bases respectively, with 10 bases between them. DNA for the CDR3: TGCGCCAGCAGCTCCCGGGACTTCTACAATGAGCAGTTCTTC. This encodes CASSSRDFYNEQFF.

The gene calls are TRBV29-1 and TRBJ1-4; D perhaps matches TRBD1 (5 bases). There are 14 residues in the CDR3. Germline V gives CDR1 SQVTM, CDR2 ANQGSEA. The V end was cut by 4 bases, the J end by 3 bases, with 12 bases between. The CDR3 nucleotides are TGCAGCGTTGGACGGCCGGGGGCTAATGAAAAACTGTTTTTT. Translation gives CSVGRPGANEKLFF.

The J gene is TRBJ2-2, the V gene TRBV10-3, with D perhaps TRBD2 (7 bases). The CDR3 runs 19 residues. Germline lookup yields CDR1 ENHRY and CDR2 SYGVKD. The ends were cut back, 3 bases at V and 2 bases at J, with 22 bases in the middle. The CDR3 here is CAISDPPGYGGTNTGELFF. In DNA, the CDR3 is TGTGCCATCAGTGACCCCCCGGGTTACGGGGGGACAAACACCGGGGAGCTGTTTTTT.

This clone was counted a single time. The CDR3 nucleotides read TGCGCCAGCAGCTTGACTAGCGGGGTGACAGATACGCAGTATTTT. It yields the protein CASSLTSGVTDTQYF. This sequence joins TRBV5-1 and TRBJ2-3; 10 positions agree with TRBD2. The germline CDR1 and CDR2 sequences are SGHRS and YFSETQ. Trimming removed 1 base from V and 3 bases from J; junction bases left unmatched: 2. The CDR3 length is 15 residues.

The chain employs TRBV9 and TRBJ1-2; D remains ambiguous. The germline V gene has CDR1 SGDLS and CDR2 YYNGEE. The CDR3 has 11 amino acids. The V end lost 4 bases, the J end lost 5 bases, and 6 bases lay between the germline ends. CDR3 bases: TGTGCCAGCAGCCGAGGGTATGGCTACACCTTC. Amino acids: CASSRGYGYTF. The variable domain in full, completed from reference TRBV9 and TRBJ1-2, reads DSGVTQTPKHLITATGQRVTLRCSPRSGDLSVYWYQQSLDQGLQFLIQYYNGEERAKGNILERFSAQQFPDLHSELNLSSLELGDSALYFCASSRGYGYTFGSGTRLTVV.

This clone was recorded once. V is TRBV10-3 and J is TRBJ2-7; 8 bases are shared with TRBD1. J gave up 3 bases and V 6 bases, and 4 bases lay outside the gene matches. Per the germline V gene, CDR1 is ENHRY and CDR2 is SYGVKD. The CDR3 has 13 residues. CDR3 in DNA: TGTGCCATCAGGGAGGACAGGGACTACGAGCAGTACTTC. Translated, it gives CAIREDRDYEQYF.